The 28 T cell receptor beta chains in this list originate from one sample, sequenced in a study of T cell changes during pregnancy in multiple sclerosis. Here immunoSEQ multiplex PCR was the method, and the copy in TCRdb shows in-frame clones only, minus some. The data hold about 98,000 clones, with 92% observed a single time. Sequences were derived from peripheral blood, sampled after pregnancy. All receptors derive from a female donor in good health, enrolled as a control in a pregnancy study.

Only a few counts were recorded for this clone. The V call is TRBV5-1, the J call TRBJ2-2; tentative D call: TRBD2 (5 bases). There are 16 residues in the CDR3. In germline, CDR1 is SGHRS, CDR2 YFSETQ. V lost 2 bases to trimming and J lost 3 bases, with 14 bases between them. Here the CDR3 reads CASSLGISADTGELFF. The CDR3 nucleotides read TGCGCCAGCAGCTTAGGGATTAGCGCTGACACCGGGGAGCTGTTTTTT.

With regard to this clone: The junction differs from germline at one of its ends, possibly a read error. The genes are TRBV2 and TRBJ2-3; D not certain. CDR3 length: 14 amino acids. Germline assignment: CDR1 SNHLY and CDR2 FYNNEI. CDR3 residues: CASSEHPTTVTQYF. CDR3 sequence (DNA): TGTGCCAGCAGTGAACACCCCACCACAGTTACGCAGTATTTT.

The CDR3 DNA follows: TGTGCCAGTAGGCGCCGACAGGGTAACATGAACACTGAAGCTTTCTTT. Protein product: CASRRRQGNMNTEAFF. The gene calls are TRBV19 and TRBJ1-1; 7 bases map to TRBD1. The J segment lost 0 bases and the V segment lost 6 bases, leaving 10 bases of the junction unmatched. The CDR3 covers 16 residues. Germline V gene data show CDR1 as LNHDA and CDR2 as SQIVND (reference sequence).

This rearrangement joins TRBV6-6 to TRBJ2-3, with D unresolved. The CDR3 runs to 13 residues. Germline CDR1 reads MNHNY; CDR2 reads SVGAGI (reference sequence). Trimming removed 7 bases at V and 5 bases at J, with 13 bases between. In DNA form, the CDR3 reads TGTGCCAGCACCGCCCCACTTGAAGATACGCAGTATTTT. Protein sequence: CASTAPLEDTQYF.

The V call is TRBV21-1, the J call TRBJ1-6. TRBV21-1 is a pseudogene. The CDR3 is made up of 16 amino acids. The CDR3: CASSKAPGTRNSPLHF. CDR3 sequence (DNA): TGTGCCAGCAGCAAAGCCCCCGGGACTCGAAATTCACCCCTCCACTTT.

The rearrangement links TRBV7-2 to TRBJ1-4; TRBD1 aligns across 9 bases. The germline gives CDR1 SGHTA, CDR2 FQGNSA. V dropped 5 bases and J dropped 5; count of bases not matched to a gene: 9. This CDR3 has 16 residues. Here the CDR3 DNA reads TGTGCCAGCAGCCCAGGGGGGACAGGGAGAAATGAAAAACTGTTTTTT. Its translation: CASSPGGTGRNEKLFF.

The rearrangement uses TRBV27 and TRBJ1-5; 7 nucleotides line up with TRBD1. Germline V gives CDR1 MNHEY, CDR2 SMNVEV (reference sequence). The CDR3 spans 15 residues. The ends lost 5 bases at V and 4 bases at J; junction bases unmatched: 8. Here the CDR3 reads CASSRQGPPNQPQHF. The CDR3 DNA reads TGTGCCAGCAGTCGACAGGGTCCCCCTAATCAGCCCCAGCATTTT.

This clone occurred once. The J gene is TRBJ2-1, the V gene TRBV5-4; 8 positions agree with TRBD1. The V and J ends lost 3 bases and 8 bases, in that order; junction bases with no gene match: 13. From germline, CDR1 is SGHNT and CDR2 YYREEE (reference sequence). This CDR3 region has 16 residues. The CDR3 bases are TGTGCCAGCAGCTCCCTCGGGACAGGTTTTAGCGATGAGCAGTTCTTC. Amino acids: CASSSLGTGFSDEQFF. The full variable domain, completed using reference TRBV5-4 and TRBJ2-1, is ETGVTQSPTHLIKTRGQQVTLRCSSQSGHNTVSWYQQALGQGPQFIFQYYREEENGRGNFPPRFSGLQFPNYSSELNVNALELDDSALYLCASSSLGTGFSDEQFFGPGTRLTVL.

The rearrangement uses TRBV6-5 and TRBJ2-5, with 7 bases lining up with TRBD2. CDR3 length: 15 amino acids. The germline CDR1 and CDR2 sequences are MNHEY and SVGAGI. V shed 5 bases, J shed 6 bases, and the junction held 12 bases outside the gene matches. CDR3 bases: TGTGCCAGCAGTGGCGGGGTGACTAGCCTGAAGACCCAGTACTTC. Translation gives CASSGGVTSLKTQYF.

V usage is TRBV5-6 and J usage is TRBJ2-2; no clear D. The CDR3 length is 13 residues. V lost 0 bases to trimming and J lost 8 bases, with 8 bases between them. Germline CDR1 and CDR2: SGHDT and YYEEEE. The CDR3 here is CASSLGAYGELFF. Written as DNA, the CDR3 is TGTGCCAGCAGCTTGGGGGCATATGGGGAGCTGTTTTTT.

This clone was seen only a few times. The V gene is TRBV19, the J gene TRBJ1-2; D perhaps matches TRBD1 (5 bases). V lost 10 bases and J 6 bases, leaving 21 bases between the germline ends. Germline V gene sequence: CDR1 LNHDA, CDR2 SQIVND (reference sequence). There are 14 residues in the CDR3. The CDR3 DNA reads as TGTGCCACCACGTCTGGCCAGGGAGGGGATGGCTACACCTTC. It yields the protein CATTSGQGGDGYTF. The variable domain in full, with the rest retrieved from reference TRBV19 and TRBJ1-2, is DGGITQSPKYLFRKEGQNVTLSCEQNLNHDAMYWYRQDPGQGLRLIYYSQIVNDFQKGDIAEGYSVSREKKESFPLTVTSAQKNPTAFYLCATTSGQGGDGYTFGSGTRLTVV.

The V call is TRBV30, the J call TRBJ1-5; D might be TRBD1 (5 bases). The ends were cut back, 0 bases at V and 7 bases at J, with 13 bases in the middle. The CDR3 has 14 residues. Germline values: CDR1 GTSNPN, CDR2 SVGIG (reference sequence). The CDR3 is CAWSVGGVRQPQHF. In DNA, the CDR3 is TGTGCCTGGAGTGTCGGGGGAGTACGGCAGCCCCAGCATTTT.

The chain uses TRBV27 and TRBJ2-1, with 9 bases matching TRBD2. From germline, CDR1 is MNHEY and CDR2 SMNVEV (reference sequence). The CDR3 totals 16 residues. Losses at the gene ends were 2 bases for V and 2 bases for J; bases not matched to a gene: 4. The CDR3 region is CASSLRVAGAYNEQFF. As DNA, the CDR3 is TGTGCCAGCAGTTTAAGGGTAGCGGGGGCCTACAATGAGCAGTTCTTC.

This rearrangement joins TRBV5-1 to TRBJ2-5; 7 nucleotides match TRBD1. V trimming: 0 bases; J trimming: 4 bases; junction bases outside the gene matches: 6. Germline assignment: CDR1 SGHRS and CDR2 YFSETQ. The CDR3 consists of 15 residues. As DNA, the CDR3 is TGCGCCAGCAGCTTGGACAGGGGACGAAGAGAGACCCAGTACTTC. Protein sequence: CASSLDRGRRETQYF. Based on the CDR3 plus reference TRBV5-1 and TRBJ2-5, the full variable domain is KAGVTQTPRYLIKTRGQQVTLSCSPISGHRSVSWYQQTPGQGLQFLFEYFSETQRNKGNFPGRFSGRQFSNSRSEMNVSTLELGDSALYLCASSLDRGRRETQYFGPGTRLLVL.

The gene calls are TRBV9 and TRBJ2-6, with D maybe TRBD2 (5 bases). The CDR3 consists of 14 residues. Trimming left V 4 bases short and J 4 bases short, with 9 bases between. Germline CDR1 SGDLS, CDR2 YYNGEE. The CDR3 DNA reads as TGTGCCAGCAGCCGGGATGGCGGGGCCAACGTCCTGACTTTC. Protein: CASSRDGGANVLTF.

There are a few counts of this clone. The chain has TRBV18 and TRBJ1-5; 11 nucleotides match TRBD1. Germline V gene sequence: CDR1 KGHSH, CDR2 LQKENI. This CDR3 is built from 15 residues. The V segment lost 9 bases and the J segment 2 bases; nucleotides outside the gene matches: 6. CDR3 sequence (DNA): TGTGCCAGTTCGGGACAGGGGGTCGGCAATCAGCCCCAGCATTTT. It yields the protein CASSGQGVGNQPQHF.

The V gene is TRBV6-1, the J gene TRBJ1-4, with 10 bases that match TRBD1. The germline V gene has CDR1 MNHNS and CDR2 SASEGT. The CDR3 contains 14 residues. The V segment lost 7 bases and the J segment 8 bases; nucleotides outside the gene matches: 7. The CDR3 here is CASNDRGRGEKLFF. For the CDR3, the DNA is TGTGCCAGCAACGACAGGGGGCGCGGGGAAAAACTGTTTTTT.

In DNA, the CDR3 is TGTGCCACCAGCTATCGACTAGGAACCATTTACGAGCAGTACTTC. Its translation: CATSYRLGTIYEQYF. The V call is TRBV15, the J call TRBJ2-7; tentative D call: TRBD2 (6 bases). This CDR3 contains 15 residues. The germline V gene encodes CDR1 LNHNV and CDR2 YYDKDF (reference sequence). Trimming removed 5 bases at V and 4 bases at J, with 18 bases between.

V usage is TRBV19 and J usage is TRBJ2-2, with a weak D call TRBD1 (6 bases). This CDR3 comprises 15 residues. Germline assignment: CDR1 LNHDA and CDR2 SQIVND (reference sequence). Trimming cost V 7 bases and J 5 bases, with 17 bases left between them. As DNA, the CDR3 is TGTGCCAGTATCTCCAGGGGAAAATGGACCGGGGAGCTGTTTTTT. Protein: CASISRGKWTGELFF.

The V call is TRBV2, the J call TRBJ1-5; D not resolved. The V end lost 3 bases, the J end lost 7 bases, and 13 bases lay between the germline ends. Germline V lookup: CDR1 SNHLY, CDR2 FYNNEI. The CDR3 length is 14 residues. This CDR3 is CASSDLGTRQPQHF. The CDR3 region has the DNA TGTGCCAGCAGTGACCTCGGTACCAGGCAGCCCCAGCATTTT.

The rearrangement joins TRBV7-2 to TRBJ1-3; D is possibly TRBD1 (5 bases). The V gene lost 5 bases and the J gene lost 7 bases, with 24 bases spanning the gap. This CDR3 contains 17 residues. Germline CDR1 SGHTA, CDR2 FQGNSA. The CDR3 sequence: CASSPVGGTLQGNTIYF. DNA for the CDR3: TGTGCCAGCAGCCCCGTGGGCGGGACCTTACAAGGGAACACCATATATTTT. Supplemented by reference TRBV7-2 and TRBJ1-3, the full variable domain reads GAGVSQSPSNKVTEKGKDVELRCDPISGHTALYWYRQSLGQGLEFLIYFQGNSAPDKSGLPSDRFSAERTGGSVSTLTIQRTQQEDSAVYLCASSPVGGTLQGNTIYFGEGSWLTVV.

The chain is built from TRBV9 and TRBJ2-1; D is possibly TRBD2 (7 bases). Trimming took 4 bases from V and 0 from J, leaving 20 bases between them. Germline values: CDR1 SGDLS, CDR2 YYNGEE. CDR3 length: 18 amino acids. The CDR3 nucleotides are TGTGCCAGCAGCTCTCGGGGAGGCGGGGGCCACTCCTACAATGAGCAGTTCTTC. It is translated as CASSSRGGGGHSYNEQFF.

This chain uses TRBV10-1 with TRBJ2-2; 11 bases agree with TRBD2. This CDR3 spans 17 amino acids. Germline V lookup: CDR1 WNHNN, CDR2 SYGVQD (reference sequence). V shed 6 bases, J shed 6 bases, and the junction held 12 bases outside the gene matches. This CDR3 reads CASRWRGTSGSPGELFF. CDR3 nucleotides: TGCGCCAGCAGATGGCGGGGTACTAGCGGGAGCCCCGGGGAGCTGTTTTTT.

The rearrangement uses TRBV5-6 and TRBJ2-3, with 7 bases lining up with TRBD2. The CDR3 runs 15 residues. Germline assignment: CDR1 SGHDT and CDR2 YYEEEE. V trimming: 1 base; J trimming: 2 bases; junction bases outside the gene matches: 4. The CDR3 coding sequence is TGTGCCAGCAGCTTGTTTCTAGCGGACACAGATACGCAGTATTTT. Its protein product is CASSLFLADTDTQYF.

The chain couples TRBV9 to TRBJ2-6; 8 nucleotides align to TRBD1. This CDR3 spans 17 amino acids. The germline CDR1 and CDR2 sequences are SGDLS and YYNGEE. V lost 4 bases, J lost 3 bases, and 9 bases stayed unmatched. DNA for the CDR3: TGTGCCAGCAGCCGCTGGACAGGGAGAGGTGGGGCCAACGTCCTGACTTTC. This codes for CASSRWTGRGGANVLTF.

This chain connects TRBV9 to TRBJ1-1; D uncertain. The CDR3 totals 12 residues. CDR1 and CDR2 (germline): SGDLS, YYNGEE. Trimming took off 3 bases at V and 1 base at J, with 4 bases between the two ends. This chain's CDR3 is CASSARNTEAFF. CDR3 in DNA: TGTGCCAGCAGCGCCCGGAACACTGAAGCTTTCTTT.

This rearrangement joins TRBV2 to TRBJ2-1; no firm D call. Germline V gene lookup returns CDR1 SNHLY and CDR2 FYNNEI. V lost 3 bases, J lost 13 bases, and 13 bases lay in between. The length of the CDR3 is 12 residues. The CDR3 sequence is CASSDRQTFQFF. The CDR3 DNA is TGTGCCAGCAGTGATCGGCAGACTTTTCAGTTCTTC.

This clone appeared a single time. This sequence joins TRBV7-9 and TRBJ1-1; 8 nucleotides line up with TRBD1. V was pared by 6 bases and J by 4 bases, with 7 bases of the junction left unmatched. CDR3 length equals 14 residues. The V gene's germline CDR1 is SEHNR and CDR2 FQNEAQ (reference sequence). The CDR3 is CASRGRQGSTEAFF. The CDR3 nucleotides are TGTGCCAGCAGGGGGAGACAGGGGAGCACTGAAGCTTTCTTT.